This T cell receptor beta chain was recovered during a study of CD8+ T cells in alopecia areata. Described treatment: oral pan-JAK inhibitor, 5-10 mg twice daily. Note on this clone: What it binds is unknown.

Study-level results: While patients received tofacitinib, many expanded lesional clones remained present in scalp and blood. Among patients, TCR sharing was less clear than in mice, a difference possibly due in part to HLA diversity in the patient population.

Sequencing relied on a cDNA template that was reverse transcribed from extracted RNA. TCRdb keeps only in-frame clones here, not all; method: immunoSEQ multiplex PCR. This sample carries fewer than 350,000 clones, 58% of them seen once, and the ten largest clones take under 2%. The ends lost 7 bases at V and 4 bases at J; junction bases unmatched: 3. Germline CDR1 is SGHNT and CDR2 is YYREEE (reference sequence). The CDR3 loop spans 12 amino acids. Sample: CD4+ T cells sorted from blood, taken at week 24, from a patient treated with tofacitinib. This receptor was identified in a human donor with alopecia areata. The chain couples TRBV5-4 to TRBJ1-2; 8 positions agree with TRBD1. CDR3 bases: TGTGCCAGCGGAACAGGGGGCTATGGCTACACCTTC. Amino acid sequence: CASGTGGYGYTF.